This TCR beta chain originates from a study of shared T cell receptors in the human thymus. The length of the CDR3 is 16 residues. The table came from immunoSEQ multiplex PCR; TCRdb's copy has only in-frame clones and leaves some out. The sample lists around 730,000 clones; roughly 85% were seen once. These data also formed part of another study, on human thymus T cells. That work contributes: Thymus specimens were resections from corrective heart surgery.

The chain employs TRBV21-1 and TRBJ1-3; the D call in the table, TRBD1, was not verified against the DNA. TRBV21-1 is reported as a pseudogene. The receptor was isolated from a girl under three years old with a congenital heart defect. Sequenced material: thymocytes. The CDR3 nucleotides read TGTGCCAGCAGCTCCCAGGGGCAGGGAGAGGGAAACACCATATATTTT. Encoded protein: CASSSQGQGEGNTIYF.